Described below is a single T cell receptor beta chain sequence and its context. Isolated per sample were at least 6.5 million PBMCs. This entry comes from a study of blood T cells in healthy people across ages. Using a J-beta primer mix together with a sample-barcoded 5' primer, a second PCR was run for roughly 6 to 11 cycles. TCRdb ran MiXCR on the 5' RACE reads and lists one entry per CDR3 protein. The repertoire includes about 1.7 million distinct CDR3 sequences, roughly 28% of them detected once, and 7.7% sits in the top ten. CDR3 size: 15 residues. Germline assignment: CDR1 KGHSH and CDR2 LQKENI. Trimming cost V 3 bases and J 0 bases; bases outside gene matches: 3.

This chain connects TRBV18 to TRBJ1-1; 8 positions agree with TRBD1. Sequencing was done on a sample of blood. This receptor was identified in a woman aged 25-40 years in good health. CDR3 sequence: CASSPGQAMNTEAFF. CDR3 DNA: TGTGCCAGCTCACCGGGACAGGCCATGAACACTGAAGCTTTCTTT.